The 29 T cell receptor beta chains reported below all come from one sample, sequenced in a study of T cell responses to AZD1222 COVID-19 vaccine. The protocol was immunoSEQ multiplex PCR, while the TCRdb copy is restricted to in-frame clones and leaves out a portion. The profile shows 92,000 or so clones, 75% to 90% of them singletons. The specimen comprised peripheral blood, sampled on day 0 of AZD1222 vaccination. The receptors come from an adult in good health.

CDR3 DNA: TGCGCCAGCAGCTTGGAGTCGGCTAGCGGGAGATCAGGCGAGCAGTACTTC. It encodes CASSLESASGRSGEQYF. J is TRBJ2-7 and V is TRBV5-1, with TRBD2 matching over 10 bases. Germline V lookup: CDR1 SGHRS, CDR2 YFSETQ. After removal of 0 bases from V and 6 bases from J, the junction contained 12 bases not matched to a gene. The length of the CDR3 is 17 residues.

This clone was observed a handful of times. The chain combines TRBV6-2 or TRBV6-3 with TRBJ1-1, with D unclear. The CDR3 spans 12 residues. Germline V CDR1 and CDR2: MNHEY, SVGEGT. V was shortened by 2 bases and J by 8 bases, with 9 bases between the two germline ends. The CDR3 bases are TGTGCCAGCAGTTACGGGCGGAGAGAAGCTTTCTTT. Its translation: CASSYGRREAFF.

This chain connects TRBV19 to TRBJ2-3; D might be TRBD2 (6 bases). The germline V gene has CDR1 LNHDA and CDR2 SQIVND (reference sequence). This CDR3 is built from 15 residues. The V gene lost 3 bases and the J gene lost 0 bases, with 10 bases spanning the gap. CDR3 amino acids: CASSISGASTDTQYF. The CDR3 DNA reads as TGTGCCAGTAGTATTTCGGGAGCTAGCACAGATACGCAGTATTTT.

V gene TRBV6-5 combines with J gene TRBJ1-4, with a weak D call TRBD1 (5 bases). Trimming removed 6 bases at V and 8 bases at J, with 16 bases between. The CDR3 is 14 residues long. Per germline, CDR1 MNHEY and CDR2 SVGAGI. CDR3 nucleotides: TGTGCCAGCAGGGAGGGACCCGTGGGGGAAAAACTGTTTTTT. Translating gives CASREGPVGEKLFF.

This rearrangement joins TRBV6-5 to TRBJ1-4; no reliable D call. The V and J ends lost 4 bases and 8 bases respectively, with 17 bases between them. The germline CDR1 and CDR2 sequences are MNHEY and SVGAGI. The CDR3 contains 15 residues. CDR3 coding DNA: TGTGCCAGCAGTTCCACCCCCAGCCGAGGGGAAAAACTGTTTTTT. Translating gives CASSSTPSRGEKLFF.

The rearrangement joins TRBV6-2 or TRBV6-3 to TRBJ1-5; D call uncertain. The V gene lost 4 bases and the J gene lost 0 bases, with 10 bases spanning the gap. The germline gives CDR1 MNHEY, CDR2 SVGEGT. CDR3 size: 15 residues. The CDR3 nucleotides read TGTGCCAGCAGTTCCGGAACGTATAGCAATCAGCCCCAGCATTTT. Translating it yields CASSSGTYSNQPQHF.

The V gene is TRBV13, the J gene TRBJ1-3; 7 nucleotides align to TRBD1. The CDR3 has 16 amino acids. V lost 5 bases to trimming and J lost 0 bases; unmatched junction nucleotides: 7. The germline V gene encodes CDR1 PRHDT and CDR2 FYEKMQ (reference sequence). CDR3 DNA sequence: TGTGCCAGCAGCGCTCGACAGGGCCGCTCTGGAAACACCATATATTTT. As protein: CASSARQGRSGNTIYF.

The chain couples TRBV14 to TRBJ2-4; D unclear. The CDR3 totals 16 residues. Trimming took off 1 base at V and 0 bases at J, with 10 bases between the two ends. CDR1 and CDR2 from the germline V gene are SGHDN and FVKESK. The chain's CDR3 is CASSQGLSPAKNIQYF. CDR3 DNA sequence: TGTGCCAGCAGCCAAGGATTATCGCCAGCCAAAAACATTCAGTACTTC.

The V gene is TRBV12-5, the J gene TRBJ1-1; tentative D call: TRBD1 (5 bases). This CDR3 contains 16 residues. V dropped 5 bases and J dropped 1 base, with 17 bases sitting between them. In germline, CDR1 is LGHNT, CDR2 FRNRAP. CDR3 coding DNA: TGTGCTAGTGGTCCCTCCCCGACAGCGACGAACACTGAAGCTTTCTTT. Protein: CASGPSPTATNTEAFF.

In DNA, the CDR3 is TGCAGCGTTCTCCGGGACAGGAACACTGAAGCTTTCTTT. This encodes CSVLRDRNTEAFF. The J gene is TRBJ1-1, the V gene TRBV29-1, with 7 positions matching TRBD1. Germline assignment: CDR1 SQVTM and CDR2 ANQGSEA. V lost 5 bases and J lost 1; bases outside the gene matches: 4. The length of the CDR3 is 13 residues.

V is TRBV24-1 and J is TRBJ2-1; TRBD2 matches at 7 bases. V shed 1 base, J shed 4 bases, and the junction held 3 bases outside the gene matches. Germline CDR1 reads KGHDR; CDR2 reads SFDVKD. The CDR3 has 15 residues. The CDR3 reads CATSDFGAGYNEQFF. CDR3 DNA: TGTGCCACCAGTGATTTTGGAGCGGGGTACAATGAGCAGTTCTTC.

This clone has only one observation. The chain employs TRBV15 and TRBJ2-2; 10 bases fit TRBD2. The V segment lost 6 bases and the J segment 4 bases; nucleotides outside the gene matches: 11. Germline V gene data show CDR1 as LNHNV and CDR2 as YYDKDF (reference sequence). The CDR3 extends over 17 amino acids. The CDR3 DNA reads TGTGCCACCAGGTTATCTAGCGGGAGTATAGGCACCGGGGAGCTGTTTTTT. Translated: CATRLSSGSIGTGELFF.

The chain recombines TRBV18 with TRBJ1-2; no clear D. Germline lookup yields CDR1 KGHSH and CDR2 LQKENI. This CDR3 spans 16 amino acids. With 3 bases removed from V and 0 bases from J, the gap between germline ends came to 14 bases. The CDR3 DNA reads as TGTGCCAGCTCACCGATTGTGGGGAGCCCTAACTATGGCTACACCTTC. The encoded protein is CASSPIVGSPNYGYTF.

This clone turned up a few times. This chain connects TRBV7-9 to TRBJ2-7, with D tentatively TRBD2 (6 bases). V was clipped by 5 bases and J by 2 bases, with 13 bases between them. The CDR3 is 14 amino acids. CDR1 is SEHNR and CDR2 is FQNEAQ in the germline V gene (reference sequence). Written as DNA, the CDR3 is TGTGCCAGCAGCCTCCGGGACTGGACCTACGAGCAGTACTTC. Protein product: CASSLRDWTYEQYF.

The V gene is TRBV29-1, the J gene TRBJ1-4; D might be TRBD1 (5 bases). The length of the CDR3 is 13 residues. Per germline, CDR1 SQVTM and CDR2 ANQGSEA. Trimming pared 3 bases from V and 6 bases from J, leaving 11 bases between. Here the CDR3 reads CSVDMGGDEKLFF. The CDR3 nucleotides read TGCAGCGTTGATATGGGGGGGGATGAAAAACTGTTTTTT. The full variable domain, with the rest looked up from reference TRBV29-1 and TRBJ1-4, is SAVISQKPSRDICQRGTSLTIQCQVDSQVTMMFWYRQQPGQSLTLIATANQGSEATYESGFVIDKFPISRPNLTFSTLTVSNMSPEDSSIYLCSVDMGGDEKLFFGSGTQLSVL.

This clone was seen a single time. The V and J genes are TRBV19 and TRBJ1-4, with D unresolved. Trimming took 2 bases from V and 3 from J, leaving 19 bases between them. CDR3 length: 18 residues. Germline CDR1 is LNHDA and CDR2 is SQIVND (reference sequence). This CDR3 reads CASSITIFMAGSNEKLFF. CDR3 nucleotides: TGTGCCAGTAGTATAACCATATTCATGGCAGGATCTAATGAAAAACTGTTTTTT.

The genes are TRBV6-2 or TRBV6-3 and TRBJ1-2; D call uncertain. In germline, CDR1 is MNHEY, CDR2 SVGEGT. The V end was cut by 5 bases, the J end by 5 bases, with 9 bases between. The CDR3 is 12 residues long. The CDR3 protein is CASSTTAYGYTF. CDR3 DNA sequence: TGTGCCAGCAGTACCACAGCGTATGGCTACACCTTC.

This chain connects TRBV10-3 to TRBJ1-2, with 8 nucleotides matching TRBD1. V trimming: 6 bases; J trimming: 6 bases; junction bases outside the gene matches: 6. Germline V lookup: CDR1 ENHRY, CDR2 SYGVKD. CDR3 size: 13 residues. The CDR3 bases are TGTGCCATCAGACCGACAGGGGCAGATGGCTACACCTTC. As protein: CAIRPTGADGYTF.

This CDR3 is CASSFRSTGVPGYTF. CDR3 nucleotides: TGTGCCAGCAGCTTTCGCTCGACAGGAGTACCTGGCTACACCTTC. This rearrangement joins TRBV7-2 to TRBJ1-2; weak D call: TRBD1 (6 bases). CDR1 and CDR2 (germline): SGHTA, FQGNSA. The CDR3 has 15 amino acids. V lost 3 bases and J lost 7, with 18 bases in between.

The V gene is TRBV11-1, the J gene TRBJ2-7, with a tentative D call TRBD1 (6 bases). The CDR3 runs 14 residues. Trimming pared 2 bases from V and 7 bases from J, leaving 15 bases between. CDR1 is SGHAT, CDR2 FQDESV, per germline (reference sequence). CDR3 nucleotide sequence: TGTGCCAGCAGCTTAAAGCAGGGGTTTGGGGAGCAGTACTTC. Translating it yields CASSLKQGFGEQYF.

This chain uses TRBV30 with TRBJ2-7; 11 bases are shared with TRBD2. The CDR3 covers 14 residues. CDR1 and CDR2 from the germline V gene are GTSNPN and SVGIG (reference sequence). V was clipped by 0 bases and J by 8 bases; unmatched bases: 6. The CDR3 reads CAWSVQTSGTKQYF. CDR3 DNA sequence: TGTGCCTGGAGTGTACAGACTAGCGGGACCAAGCAGTACTTC.

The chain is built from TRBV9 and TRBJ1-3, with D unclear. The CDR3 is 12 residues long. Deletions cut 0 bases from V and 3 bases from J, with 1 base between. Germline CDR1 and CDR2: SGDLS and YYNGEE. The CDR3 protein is CASSVGGNTIYF. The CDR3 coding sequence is TGTGCCAGCAGCGTAGGTGGAAACACCATATATTTT.

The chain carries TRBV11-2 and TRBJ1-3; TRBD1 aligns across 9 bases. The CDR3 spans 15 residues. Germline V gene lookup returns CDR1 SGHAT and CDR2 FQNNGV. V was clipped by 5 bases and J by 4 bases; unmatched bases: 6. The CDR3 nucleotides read TGTGCCAGCAGCCGGGACAGGGCTGCCGGAAACACCATATATTTT. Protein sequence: CASSRDRAAGNTIYF.

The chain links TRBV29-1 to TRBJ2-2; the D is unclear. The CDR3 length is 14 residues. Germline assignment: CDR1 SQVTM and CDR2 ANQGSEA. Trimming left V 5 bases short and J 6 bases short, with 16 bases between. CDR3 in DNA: TGCAGCGTTTGGGGTTTTGAAGGCTCCGGGGAGCTGTTTTTT. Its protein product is CSVWGFEGSGELFF.

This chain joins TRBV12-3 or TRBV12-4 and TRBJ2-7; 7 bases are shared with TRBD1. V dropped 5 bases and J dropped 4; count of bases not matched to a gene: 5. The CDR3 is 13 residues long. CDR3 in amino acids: CASSPGGRYEQYF. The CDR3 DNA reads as TGTGCCAGCAGTCCAGGGGGTAGGTACGAGCAGTACTTC.

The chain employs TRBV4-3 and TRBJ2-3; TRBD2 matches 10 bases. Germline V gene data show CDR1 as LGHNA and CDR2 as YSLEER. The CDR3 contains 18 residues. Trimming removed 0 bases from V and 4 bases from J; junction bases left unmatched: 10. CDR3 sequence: CASSQDSGLAGAADTQYF. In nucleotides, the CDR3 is TGCGCCAGCAGCCAAGATTCCGGGCTAGCGGGAGCAGCAGATACGCAGTATTTT.

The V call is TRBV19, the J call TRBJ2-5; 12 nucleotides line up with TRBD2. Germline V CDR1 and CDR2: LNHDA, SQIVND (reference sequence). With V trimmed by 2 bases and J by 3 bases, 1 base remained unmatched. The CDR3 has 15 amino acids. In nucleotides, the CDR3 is TGTGCCAGTAGTATAACTAGCGGGAGGAAAGAGACCCAGTACTTC. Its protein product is CASSITSGRKETQYF.

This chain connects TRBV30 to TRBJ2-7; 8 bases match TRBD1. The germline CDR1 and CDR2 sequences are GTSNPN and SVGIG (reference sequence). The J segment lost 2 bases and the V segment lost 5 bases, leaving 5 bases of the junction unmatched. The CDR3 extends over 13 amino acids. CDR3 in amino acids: CAWHRGSPYEQYF. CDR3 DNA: TGTGCCTGGCACAGGGGGAGTCCCTACGAGCAGTACTTC.

The CDR3 DNA reads TGTGCCAGCAGCTTACAGGACTTCAGCTCCTACGAGCAGTACTTC. Its translation: CASSLQDFSSYEQYF. This chain uses TRBV7-8 with TRBJ2-7; a possible D gene is TRBD2 (5 bases). This CDR3 has 15 residues. V lost 2 bases and J lost 0, with 11 bases in between. Germline V gives CDR1 SGHVS, CDR2 FQNEAQ.